This T cell receptor (beta chain) was sequenced in a study of Tregs in tolerant kidney transplant recipients. Data came from immunoSEQ multiplex PCR; TCRdb stores just in-frame clones and leaves some out. The sample carries about 59,000 clones, about 83% recorded once. Study-level findings and limits: Validation in larger populations is needed because few patients were studied. The most relevant donor-specific Treg TCRbeta repertoire apparently came from expansion with activated donor B cells. No direct test of biological reproducibility was done here.

Germline values: CDR1 SGHAT, CDR2 FQNNGV. Trimming stripped 2 bases from V and 4 bases from J, with 9 bases between. CDR3 size: 13 residues. Unstimulated regulatory T cells (CD4+CD25+CD127-), CD4+CD25- non-regulatory cells, CD4 and CD8 cells were FACS-sorted from thawed PBMCs. Details on this clone: Antigen specificity is unknown.

This sequence was found in a human donor in good health. This rearrangement joins TRBV11-2 to TRBJ2-7; D uncertain. Material: CD4+ T cells from blood. CDR3 nucleotide sequence: TGTGCCAGCAGCTTAAATATGGAATACGAGCAGTACTTC. This translates into CASSLNMEYEQYF.